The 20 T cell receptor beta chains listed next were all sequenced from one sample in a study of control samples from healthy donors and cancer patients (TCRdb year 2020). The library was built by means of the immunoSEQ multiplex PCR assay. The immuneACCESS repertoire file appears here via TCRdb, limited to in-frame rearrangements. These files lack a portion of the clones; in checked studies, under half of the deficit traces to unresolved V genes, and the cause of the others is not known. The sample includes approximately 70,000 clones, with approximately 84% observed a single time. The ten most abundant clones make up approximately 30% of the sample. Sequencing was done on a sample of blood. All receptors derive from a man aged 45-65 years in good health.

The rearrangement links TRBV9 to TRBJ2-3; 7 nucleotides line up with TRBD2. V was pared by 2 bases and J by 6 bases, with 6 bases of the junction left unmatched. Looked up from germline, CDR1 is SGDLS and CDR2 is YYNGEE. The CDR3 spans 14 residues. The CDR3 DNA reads TGTGCCAGCAGCGTCCTGACTAGCCCCGATACGCAGTATTTT. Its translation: CASSVLTSPDTQYF.

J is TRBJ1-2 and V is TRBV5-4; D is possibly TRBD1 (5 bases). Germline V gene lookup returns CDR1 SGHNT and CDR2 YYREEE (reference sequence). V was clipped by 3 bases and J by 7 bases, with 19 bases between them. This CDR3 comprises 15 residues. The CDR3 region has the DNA TGTGCCAGCAGCTCCCAGACAGACCTGCCGTCTGGCTACACCTTC. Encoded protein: CASSSQTDLPSGYTF.

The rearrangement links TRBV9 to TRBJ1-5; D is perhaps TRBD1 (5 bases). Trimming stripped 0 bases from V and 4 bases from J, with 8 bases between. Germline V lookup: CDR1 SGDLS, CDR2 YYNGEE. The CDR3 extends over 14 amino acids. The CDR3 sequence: CASSVDGGNQPQHF. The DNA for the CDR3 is TGTGCCAGCAGCGTAGACGGGGGGAATCAGCCCCAGCATTTT. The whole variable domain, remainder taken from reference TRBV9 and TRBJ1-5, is DSGVTQTPKHLITATGQRVTLRCSPRSGDLSVYWYQQSLDQGLQFLIQYYNGEERAKGNILERFSAQQFPDLHSELNLSSLELGDSALYFCASSVDGGNQPQHFGDGTRLSIL.

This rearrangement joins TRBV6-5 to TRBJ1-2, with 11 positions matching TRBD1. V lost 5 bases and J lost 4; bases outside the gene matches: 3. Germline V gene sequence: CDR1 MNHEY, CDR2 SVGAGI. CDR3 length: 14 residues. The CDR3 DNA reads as TGTGCCAGCAGTCCGGGACAGGGGGGCTATGGCTACACCTTC. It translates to CASSPGQGGYGYTF.

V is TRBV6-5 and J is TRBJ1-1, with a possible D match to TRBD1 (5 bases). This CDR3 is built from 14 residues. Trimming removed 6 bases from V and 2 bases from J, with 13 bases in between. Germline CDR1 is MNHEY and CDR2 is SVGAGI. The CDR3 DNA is TGTGCCAGCAGGGAGAGGACACGAAACACTGAAGCTTTCTTT. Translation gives CASRERTRNTEAFF.

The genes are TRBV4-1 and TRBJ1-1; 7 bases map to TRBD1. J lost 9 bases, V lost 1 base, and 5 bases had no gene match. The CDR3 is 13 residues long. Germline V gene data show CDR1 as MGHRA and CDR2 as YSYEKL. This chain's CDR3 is CASSQVGTDQAFF. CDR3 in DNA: TGCGCCAGCAGCCAAGTTGGGACAGACCAAGCTTTCTTT.

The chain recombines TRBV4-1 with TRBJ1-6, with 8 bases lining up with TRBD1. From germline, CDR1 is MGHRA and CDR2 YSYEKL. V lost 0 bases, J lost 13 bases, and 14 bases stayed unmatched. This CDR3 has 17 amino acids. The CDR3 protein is CASSQDLRTGPWGPLHF. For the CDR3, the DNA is TGCGCCAGCAGCCAAGATCTTAGGACAGGGCCCTGGGGGCCCCTCCACTTT.

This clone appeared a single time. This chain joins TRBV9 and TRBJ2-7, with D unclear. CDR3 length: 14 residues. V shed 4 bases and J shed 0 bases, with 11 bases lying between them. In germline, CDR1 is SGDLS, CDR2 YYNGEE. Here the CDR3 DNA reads TGTGCCAGCAGCCTTGGAGTACTCTCCTACGAGCAGTACTTC. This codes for CASSLGVLSYEQYF.

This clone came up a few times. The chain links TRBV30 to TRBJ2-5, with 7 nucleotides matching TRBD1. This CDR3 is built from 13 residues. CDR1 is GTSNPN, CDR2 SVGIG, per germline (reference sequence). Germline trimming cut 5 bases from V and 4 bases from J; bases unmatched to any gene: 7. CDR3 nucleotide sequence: TGTGCCTGGGGAACAGGGGTGGGAGAGACCCAGTACTTC. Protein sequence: CAWGTGVGETQYF.

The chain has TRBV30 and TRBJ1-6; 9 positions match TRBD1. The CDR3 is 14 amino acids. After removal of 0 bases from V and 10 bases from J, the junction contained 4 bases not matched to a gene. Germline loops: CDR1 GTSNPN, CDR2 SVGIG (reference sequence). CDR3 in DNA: TGTGCCTGGAGTGTGGACAGGGGAGGATCACCCCTCCACTTT. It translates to CAWSVDRGGSPLHF. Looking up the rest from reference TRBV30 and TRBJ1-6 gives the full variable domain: SQTIHQWPATLVQPVGSPLSLECTVEGTSNPNLYWYRQAAGRGLQLLFYSVGIGQISSEVPQNLSASRPQDRQFILSSKKLLLSDSGFYLCAWSVDRGGSPLHFGNGTRLTVT.

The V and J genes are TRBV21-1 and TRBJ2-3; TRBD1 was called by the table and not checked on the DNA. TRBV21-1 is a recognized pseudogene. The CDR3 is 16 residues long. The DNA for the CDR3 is TGTGCCAGCACCTTCTTAAGTAGGAAGAGTAGGGGTACGCAGTATTTT. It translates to CASTFLSRKSRGTQYF.

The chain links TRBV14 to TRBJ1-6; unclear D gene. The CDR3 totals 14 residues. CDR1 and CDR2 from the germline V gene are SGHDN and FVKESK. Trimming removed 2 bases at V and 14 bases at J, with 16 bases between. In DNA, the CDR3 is TGTGCCAGCAGCCAATTTCGGGCCCTCGGGGCCCTCCACTTT. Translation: CASSQFRALGALHF.

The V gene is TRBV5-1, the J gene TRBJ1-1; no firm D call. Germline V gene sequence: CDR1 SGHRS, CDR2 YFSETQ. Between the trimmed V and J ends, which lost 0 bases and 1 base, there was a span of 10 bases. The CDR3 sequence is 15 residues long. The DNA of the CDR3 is TGCGCCAGCAGCTTGGGTTCGGCAGCGAACACTGAAGCTTTCTTT. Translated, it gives CASSLGSAANTEAFF.

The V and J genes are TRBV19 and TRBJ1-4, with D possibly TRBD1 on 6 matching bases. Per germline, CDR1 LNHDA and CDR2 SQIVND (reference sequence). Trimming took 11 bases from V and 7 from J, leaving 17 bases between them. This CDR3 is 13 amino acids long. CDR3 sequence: CAGSQGRGEKLFF. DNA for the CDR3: TGTGCCGGAAGCCAGGGGAGGGGTGAAAAACTGTTTTTT.

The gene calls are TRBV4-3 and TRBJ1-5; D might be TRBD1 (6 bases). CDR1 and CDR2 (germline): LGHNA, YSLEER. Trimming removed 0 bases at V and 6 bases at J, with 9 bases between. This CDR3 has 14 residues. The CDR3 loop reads CASSQDEGGQPQHF. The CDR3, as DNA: TGCGCCAGCAGCCAAGATGAAGGGGGTCAGCCCCAGCATTTT.

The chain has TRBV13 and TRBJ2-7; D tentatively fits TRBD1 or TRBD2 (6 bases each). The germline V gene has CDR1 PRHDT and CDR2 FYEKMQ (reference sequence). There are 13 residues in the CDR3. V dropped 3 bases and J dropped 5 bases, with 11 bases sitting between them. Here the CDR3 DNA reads TGTGCCAGCAGCTTGAGGGGGGCAGACGAGCAGTACTTC. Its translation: CASSLRGADEQYF.

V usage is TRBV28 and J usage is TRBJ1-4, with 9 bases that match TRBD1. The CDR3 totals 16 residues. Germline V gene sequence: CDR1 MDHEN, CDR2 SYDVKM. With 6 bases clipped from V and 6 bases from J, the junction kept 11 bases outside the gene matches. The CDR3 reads CASSLDGTGTDEKLFF. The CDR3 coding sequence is TGTGCCAGCAGCCTCGACGGGACAGGGACCGATGAAAAACTGTTTTTT.

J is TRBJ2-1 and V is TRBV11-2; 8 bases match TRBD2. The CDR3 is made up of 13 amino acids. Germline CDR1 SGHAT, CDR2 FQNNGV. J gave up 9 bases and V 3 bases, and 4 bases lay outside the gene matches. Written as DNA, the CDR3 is TGTGCCAGCAGCTTTCCGGGGGGGTCTGAGCAGTTCTTC. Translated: CASSFPGGSEQFF.

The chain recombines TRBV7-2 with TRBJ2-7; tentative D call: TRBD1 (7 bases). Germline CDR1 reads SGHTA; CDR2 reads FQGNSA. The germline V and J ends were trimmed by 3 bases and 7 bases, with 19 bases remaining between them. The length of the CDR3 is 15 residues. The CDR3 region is CASSFYQGSGGEQYF. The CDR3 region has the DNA TGTGCCAGCAGCTTTTACCAGGGTTCAGGGGGGGAGCAGTACTTC.

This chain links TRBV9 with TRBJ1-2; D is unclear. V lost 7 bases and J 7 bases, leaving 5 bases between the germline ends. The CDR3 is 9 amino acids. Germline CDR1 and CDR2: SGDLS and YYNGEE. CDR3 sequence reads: CASGSGYTF. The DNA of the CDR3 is TGTGCCAGCGGTTCTGGCTACACCTTC.